One sample yielded the 14 T cell receptor beta chains listed below, sequenced in a study of blood T cell repertoires in COVID-19. The table came from immunoSEQ multiplex PCR; TCRdb's copy has only in-frame clones and leaves some out. The data show approximately 150,000 clones, with approximately 88% seen just once and 1.5% to 2% held by the top ten. Input material: peripheral blood. All receptors derive from a man between 65 and 85 years old with acute or convalescent COVID-19.

This rearrangement joins TRBV5-1 to TRBJ1-4, with 10 bases lining up with TRBD1. The germline gives CDR1 SGHRS, CDR2 YFSETQ. V shed 0 bases, J shed 2 bases, and the junction held 4 bases outside the gene matches. The CDR3 is 17 amino acids. CDR3 sequence reads: CASSLVGTGATNEKLFF. Here the CDR3 DNA reads TGCGCCAGCAGCTTGGTGGGGACAGGGGCGACTAATGAAAAACTGTTTTTT.

The chain couples TRBV30 to TRBJ2-4, with 7 positions matching TRBD1. This CDR3 has 14 residues. Trimming took 1 base from V and 5 from J; bases not matched to a gene: 5. Germline CDR1 and CDR2: GTSNPN and SVGIG (reference sequence). The CDR3 spells CAWSATGTENIQYF. The CDR3 nucleotides are TGTGCCTGGAGTGCTACCGGGACAGAAAACATTCAGTACTTC. Based on the CDR3 plus reference TRBV30 and TRBJ2-4, the full variable domain is SQTIHQWPATLVQPVGSPLSLECTVEGTSNPNLYWYRQAAGRGLQLLFYSVGIGQISSEVPQNLSASRPQDRQFILSSKKLLLSDSGFYLCAWSATGTENIQYFGAGTRLSVL.

This chain uses TRBV19 with TRBJ1-5, with 9 bases identical to TRBD1. In germline, CDR1 is LNHDA, CDR2 SQIVND (reference sequence). Trimming removed 3 bases from V and 6 bases from J; junction bases left unmatched: 6. The CDR3 runs to 15 residues. CDR3 coding DNA: TGTGCCAGTAGTATCCGGACAGGGGAAGGTCAGCCCCAGCATTTT. Translated: CASSIRTGEGQPQHF.

This clone was seen a handful of times. The rearrangement links TRBV7-9 to TRBJ2-5; 8 nucleotides agree with TRBD2. The CDR3 is made up of 14 amino acids. Losses at the gene ends were 3 bases for V and 5 bases for J; bases not matched to a gene: 5. Germline assignment: CDR1 SEHNR and CDR2 FQNEAQ (reference sequence). CDR3 sequence reads: CASSLREAAETQYF. The CDR3 nucleotides are TGTGCCAGCAGCTTGCGGGAGGCCGCGGAGACCCAGTACTTC.

The chain links TRBV7-2 to TRBJ2-2, with D perhaps TRBD2 (5 bases). Deletions cut 5 bases from V and 4 bases from J, with 17 bases between. This CDR3 region has 16 residues. Germline CDR1 and CDR2: SGHTA and FQGNSA. CDR3 sequence (DNA): TGTGCCAGCAGCGCCACGGTCGAGCGGTCCACCGGGGAGCTGTTTTTT. It is translated as CASSATVERSTGELFF.

This clone occurred once. CDR3 coding DNA: TGTGCCAGCAGCGTGGGAGACAGGGCTAATTCACCCCTCCACTTT. Encoded protein: CASSVGDRANSPLHF. V usage is TRBV9 and J usage is TRBJ1-6; 7 nucleotides agree with TRBD1. CDR3 size: 15 residues. Trimming at V came to 2 bases and at J to 6 bases, leaving 5 bases not matched to a gene. Per germline, CDR1 SGDLS and CDR2 YYNGEE. The full variable domain, in which reference TRBV9 and TRBJ1-6 provide the parts outside the CDR3, is DSGVTQTPKHLITATGQRVTLRCSPRSGDLSVYWYQQSLDQGLQFLIQYYNGEERAKGNILERFSAQQFPDLHSELNLSSLELGDSALYFCASSVGDRANSPLHFGNGTRLTVT.

This CDR3 is CASSTGTGAPGANVLTF. In nucleotides, the CDR3 is TGTGCCAGCAGTACCGGGACAGGGGCCCCTGGGGCCAACGTCCTGACTTTC. The chain combines TRBV7-9 with TRBJ2-6, with 10 bases identical to TRBD1. The CDR3 has 17 amino acids. Germline CDR1 SEHNR, CDR2 FQNEAQ (reference sequence). Trimming at V came to 6 bases and at J to 2 bases, leaving 7 bases not matched to a gene.

V usage is TRBV6-6 and J usage is TRBJ1-6; 8 bases are a match to TRBD1. The CDR3 covers 15 residues. Looked up from germline, CDR1 is MNHNY and CDR2 is SVGAGI (reference sequence). With V trimmed by 6 bases and J by 7 bases, 8 bases remained unmatched. CDR3 bases: TGTGCCAGCAGAATGGGACAGGAGGGAAATTCACCCCTCCACTTT. It translates to CASRMGQEGNSPLHF.

The V and J genes are TRBV10-3 and TRBJ2-7; 10 nucleotides match TRBD2. The germline V gene has CDR1 ENHRY and CDR2 SYGVKD. The CDR3 sequence is 15 residues long. Losses at the gene ends were 0 bases for V and 3 bases for J; bases not matched to a gene: 2. CDR3 loop: CAISESASGGYEQYF. Here the CDR3 DNA reads TGTGCCATCAGTGAGTCAGCTAGCGGGGGCTACGAGCAGTACTTC.

V gene TRBV3-1 (or the pseudogene TRBV3-2) combines with J gene TRBJ2-5; no clear D gene. Per germline, CDR1 LGHDT and CDR2 YNNKEL (reference sequence). The germline V and J ends were trimmed by 4 bases and 0 bases, with 3 bases remaining between them. CDR3 size: 12 residues. This CDR3 is CASSPYQETQYF. CDR3 coding DNA: TGTGCCAGCAGCCCCTACCAAGAGACCCAGTACTTC.

The chain combines TRBV7-3 with TRBJ2-1, with D possibly being TRBD2 (5 bases). Germline CDR1 is SGHTA and CDR2 is FQGTGA. The V and J ends lost 5 bases and 4 bases respectively, with 12 bases between them. The CDR3 runs to 14 residues. The chain's CDR3 is CASSPKDLYNEQFF. The CDR3 DNA follows: TGTGCCAGCAGCCCTAAGGACTTATACAATGAGCAGTTCTTC.

The gene calls are TRBV7-9 and TRBJ2-1; TRBD2 is a possible D gene (5 bases). V lost 1 base and J lost 5, with 12 bases in between. Looked up from germline, CDR1 is SEHNR and CDR2 is FQNEAQ (reference sequence). There are 15 residues in the CDR3. The CDR3 protein is CASSLGAGTHNEQFF. The CDR3 nucleotides are TGTGCCAGCAGCTTAGGGGCGGGCACCCACAATGAGCAGTTCTTC.

The rearrangement links TRBV7-9 to TRBJ1-3, with D possibly being TRBD1 (5 bases). This CDR3 has 16 amino acids. Between the trimmed V and J ends, which lost 1 base and 2 bases, there was a span of 12 bases. Germline CDR1 and CDR2: SEHNR and FQNEAQ (reference sequence). The CDR3 nucleotides are TGTGCCAGCAGCTTAGAGTCAGGGAACCCTGGAAACACCATATATTTT. Encoded protein: CASSLESGNPGNTIYF.

This chain joins TRBV7-9 and TRBJ1-6; a possible D gene is TRBD1 (6 bases). V gave up 2 bases and J gave up 7 bases, with 12 bases separating them. The CDR3 has 15 residues. The germline V gene encodes CDR1 SEHNR and CDR2 FQNEAQ (reference sequence). The CDR3 nucleotides are TGTGCCAGCAGCTTAAGCGCAGGGGAAAATTCACCCCTCCACTTT. Amino acid sequence: CASSLSAGENSPLHF.